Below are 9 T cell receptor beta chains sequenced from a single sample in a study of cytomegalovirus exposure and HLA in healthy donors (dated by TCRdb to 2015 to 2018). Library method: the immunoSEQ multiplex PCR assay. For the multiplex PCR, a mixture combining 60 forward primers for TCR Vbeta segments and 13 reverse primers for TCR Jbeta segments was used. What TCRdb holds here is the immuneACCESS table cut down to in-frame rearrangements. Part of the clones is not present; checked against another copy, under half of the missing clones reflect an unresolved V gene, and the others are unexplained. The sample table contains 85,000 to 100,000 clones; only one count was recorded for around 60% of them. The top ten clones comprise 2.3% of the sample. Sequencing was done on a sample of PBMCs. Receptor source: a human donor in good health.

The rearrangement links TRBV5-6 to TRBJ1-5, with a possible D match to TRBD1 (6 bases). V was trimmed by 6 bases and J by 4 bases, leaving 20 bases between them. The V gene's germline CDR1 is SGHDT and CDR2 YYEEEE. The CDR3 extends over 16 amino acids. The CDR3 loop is CASTASGGGQNQPQHF. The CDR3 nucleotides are TGTGCCAGCACCGCCTCCGGGGGGGGGCAGAATCAGCCCCAGCATTTT. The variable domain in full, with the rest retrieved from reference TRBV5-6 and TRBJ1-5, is DAGVTQSPTHLIKTRGQQVTLRCSPKSGHDTVSWYQQALGQGPQFIFQYYEEEERQRGNFPDRFSGHQFPNYSSELNVNALLLGDSALYLCASTASGGGQNQPQHFGDGTRLSIL.

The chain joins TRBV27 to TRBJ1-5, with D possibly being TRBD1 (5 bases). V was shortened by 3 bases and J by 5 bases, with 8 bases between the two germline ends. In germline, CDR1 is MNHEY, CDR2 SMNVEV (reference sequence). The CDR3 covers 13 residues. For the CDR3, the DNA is TGTGCCAGCAGTTTCAGGGAGGATCAGCCCCAGCATTTT. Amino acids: CASSFREDQPQHF.

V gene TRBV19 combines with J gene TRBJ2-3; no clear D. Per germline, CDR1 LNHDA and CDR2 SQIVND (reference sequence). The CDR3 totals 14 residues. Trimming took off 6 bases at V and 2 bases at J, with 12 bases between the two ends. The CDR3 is CASRMGLNTDTQYF. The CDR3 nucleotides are TGTGCCAGTAGAATGGGCCTAAACACAGATACGCAGTATTTT.

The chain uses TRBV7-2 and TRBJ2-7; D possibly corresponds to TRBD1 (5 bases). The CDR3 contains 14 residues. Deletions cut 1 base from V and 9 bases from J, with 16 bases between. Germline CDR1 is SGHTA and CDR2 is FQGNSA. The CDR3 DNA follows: TGTGCCAGCAGCTTAGGGAAGGGGAATCCGGGGCAGTACTTC. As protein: CASSLGKGNPGQYF.

In DNA form, the CDR3 reads TGTGCCAGCAGCTCCGGGGACAGATTCACCTACGAGCAGTACTTC. As protein: CASSSGDRFTYEQYF. This chain connects TRBV11-3 to TRBJ2-7; 7 positions agree with TRBD1. The CDR3 totals 15 residues. Losses at the gene ends were 4 bases for V and 2 bases for J; bases not matched to a gene: 8. Germline loops: CDR1 SGHNT, CDR2 YENEEA.

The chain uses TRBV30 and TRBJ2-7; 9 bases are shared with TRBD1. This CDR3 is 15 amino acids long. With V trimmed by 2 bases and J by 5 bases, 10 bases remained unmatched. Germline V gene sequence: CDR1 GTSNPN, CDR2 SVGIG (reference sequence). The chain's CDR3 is CAWSKTGTGRNEQYF. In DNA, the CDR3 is TGTGCCTGGAGTAAAACAGGGACAGGGAGGAACGAGCAGTACTTC.

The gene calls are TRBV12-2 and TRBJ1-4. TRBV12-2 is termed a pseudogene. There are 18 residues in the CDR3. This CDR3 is CASRLVKELKSTNEKLFF. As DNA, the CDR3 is TGTGCAAGTCGCTTAGTTAAGGAGCTGAAATCAACTAATGAAAAACTGTTTTTT.

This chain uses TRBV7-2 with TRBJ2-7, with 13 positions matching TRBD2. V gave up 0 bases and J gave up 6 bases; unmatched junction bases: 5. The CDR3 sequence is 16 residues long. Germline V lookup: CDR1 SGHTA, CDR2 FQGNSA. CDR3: CASSLAPGLAGIEQYF. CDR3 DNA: TGTGCCAGCAGCTTAGCTCCGGGACTAGCGGGGATCGAGCAGTACTTC.

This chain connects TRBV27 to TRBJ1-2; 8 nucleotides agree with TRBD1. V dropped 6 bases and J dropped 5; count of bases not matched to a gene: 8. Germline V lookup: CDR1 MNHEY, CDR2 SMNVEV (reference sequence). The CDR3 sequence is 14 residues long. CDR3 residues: CASRRTGKLYGYTF. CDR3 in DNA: TGTGCCAGCAGAAGGACAGGGAAACTTTATGGCTACACCTTC.